This T cell receptor (beta chain) was recorded in a study of cytomegalovirus exposure and HLA in healthy donors. Researchers ran the PCR with 60 Vbeta and 13 Jbeta primers. Data came from immunoSEQ multiplex PCR; TCRdb stores just in-frame clones and leaves some out. This table holds roughly 68,000 clones, about 68% found once. Study-level findings and limits: Immune exposure data for these donors was limited to CMV serostatus. In an earlier analysis, about 87% or about 30%: the productive usage of most TCR beta V segments. Most TCR sequences were uncommon, yet certain public TCRs appeared in many donors.

In germline, CDR1 is SQVTM, CDR2 ANQGSEA. Trimming removed 4 bases at V and 3 bases at J, with 23 bases between. This CDR3 has 17 residues. This clone was detected only a few times. Antigen unknown. The specimen was PBMCs. The sequence was obtained from a woman in her twenties or thirties in good health and CMV-seropositive. The V gene is TRBV29-1, the J gene TRBJ2-3, with no clear D. The CDR3 nucleotides are TGCAGCGTTGTTGCTGGGTGGGCTCCGGTTAAAACAGATACGCAGTATTTT. Residues: CSVVAGWAPVKTDTQYF.